These T cell receptor beta chains were read from a single sample in a study of Ad26.COV2.S vaccination and SARS-CoV-2 variants. The protocol was immunoSEQ multiplex PCR, while the TCRdb copy is restricted to in-frame clones and leaves out a portion. The data show hundreds of thousands of clones, around 87% seen once. The sample in question was peripheral blood, obtained in a trial of Ad26.COV2.S vaccine versus placebo. The origin of the receptors is a person between 18 and 65 years old who received the Ad26.COV2.S COVID-19 vaccine or a placebo. The CDR3 runs from the conserved cysteine through the conserved F or W. The D gene is left open where the match is weak. Not every row has a clone size; where given, it reads once, few, many or a size class.

size: .; J: TRBJ2-1; V: TRBV11-3; D: .; length: 16; DNA: TGTGCCAGCAGCCCCAGACCGGGGCAGGGATTCAATGAGCAGTTCTTC; CDR3: CASSPRPGQGFNEQFF
size: .; J: TRBJ1-1; V: TRBV5-1; D: .; length: 14; DNA: TGCGCCAGCAGCCATGGTGACAGGAACACTGAAGCTTTCTTT; CDR3: CASSHGDRNTEAFF
size: .; J: TRBJ2-7; V: TRBV12-5; D: .; length: 14; DNA: TGTGCTAGTGGTTTGCCACGCGTTTCCTACGAGCAGTACTTC; CDR3: CASGLPRVSYEQYF
size: .; J: TRBJ1-4; V: TRBV7-9; D: .; length: 16; DNA: TGTGCCAGCAGCCCGCTCCGACAGGCCGTTAATGAAAAACTGTTTTTT; CDR3: CASSPLRQAVNEKLFF
size: .; J: TRBJ2-7; V: TRBV11-3; D: TRBD1; length: 14; DNA: TGTGCCAGCAGCCAACAGGACAGGGACTACGAGCAGTACTTC; CDR3: CASSQQDRDYEQYF
size: .; J: TRBJ2-1; V: TRBV30; D: .; length: 14; DNA: TGTGCCTGGATATTGGGTACTACCTACAATGAGCAGTTCTTC; CDR3: CAWILGTTYNEQFF
size: .; J: TRBJ1-2; V: TRBV9; D: .; length: 13; DNA: TGTGCCAGCAGCGTAGCTCAGGGTTCCGGCTACACCTTC; CDR3: CASSVAQGSGYTF
size: .; J: TRBJ1-2; V: TRBV5-6; D: .; length: 19; DNA: TGTGCCAGCAGCTTGGAGGAACCGAGGGGGAGAAGCGTGGACTATGGCTACACCTTC; CDR3: CASSLEEPRGRSVDYGYTF
size: few; J: TRBJ1-6; V: TRBV6-1; D: .; length: 17; DNA: TGTGCCAGCAGTGAATTTGTATGGGAGGGGATCAATTCACCCCTCCACTTT; CDR3: CASSEFVWEGINSPLHF
size: .; J: TRBJ1-1; V: TRBV29-1; D: .; length: 11; DNA: TGCAGCGTTCATTATGGGGCCGAAACTTTCTTT; CDR3: CSVHYGAETFF
size: .; J: TRBJ2-1; V: TRBV6-5; D: .; length: 15; DNA: TGTGCCAGCAGGGTACCCGAGGGCTCCTACAATGAGCAGTTCTTC; CDR3: CASRVPEGSYNEQFF
size: .; J: TRBJ1-1; V: TRBV7-3; D: .; length: 13; DNA: TGTGCCAGCAGCCCCGGGATGAACACTGAAGCTTTCTTT; CDR3: CASSPGMNTEAFF
size: .; J: TRBJ1-1; V: TRBV10-3; D: TRBD1; length: 13; DNA: TGTGCCATCACTGGGACAGTCAACACTGAAGCTTTCTTT; CDR3: CAITGTVNTEAFF
size: .; J: TRBJ1-1; V: TRBV6-6; D: .; length: 16; DNA: TGTGCCAGCACCCCCGGGCAGGGCTGGACGAACACTGAAGCTTTCTTT; CDR3: CASTPGQGWTNTEAFF
size: .; J: TRBJ1-5; V: TRBV29-1; D: .; length: 13; DNA: TGCAGCGTTGCTCAGGGTGTCAATCAGCCCCAGCATTTT; CDR3: CSVAQGVNQPQHF
size: .; J: TRBJ1-1; V: TRBV30; D: .; length: 13; DNA: TGTGCCTGGAGGCGGGGTGTGGACACTGAAGCTTTCTTT; CDR3: CAWRRGVDTEAFF
size: .; J: TRBJ2-1; V: TRBV25-1; D: .; length: 13; DNA: TGTGCCAGCAGTCTCGACTGGACCAATGAGCAGTTCTTC; CDR3: CASSLDWTNEQFF
size: .; J: TRBJ1-5; V: TRBV28; D: .; length: 14; DNA: TGTGCCAGCAGTTTAACACAGGGCAATCAGCCCCAGCATTTT; CDR3: CASSLTQGNQPQHF
size: .; J: TRBJ2-3; V: TRBV10-3; D: .; length: 14; DNA: TGTGCCATCAGCGCGACAGGCCGCACAGATACGCAGTATTTT; CDR3: CAISATGRTDTQYF
size: .; J: TRBJ2-3; V: TRBV18; D: .; length: 15; DNA: TGTGCCAGCTCACCTTCGGAGAGGGTGAGAGATACGCAGTATTTT; CDR3: CASSPSERVRDTQYF
size: .; J: TRBJ2-3; V: TRBV27; D: TRBD2; length: 16; DNA: TGTGCCAGCAGTCTGGGGGCTAGCGGGGGGACAGATACGCAGTATTTT; CDR3: CASSLGASGGTDTQYF
size: .; J: TRBJ2-2; V: TRBV5-1; D: .; length: 15; DNA: TGCGCCAGCAGCTTGGGGAGGGTGAATCCCGGGGAGCTGTTTTTT; CDR3: CASSLGRVNPGELFF
size: .; J: TRBJ2-7; V: TRBV6-5; D: TRBD2; length: 11; DNA: TGTGCCAGCAGGGGGGGGTACGAGCAGTACTTC; CDR3: CASRGGYEQYF
size: .; J: TRBJ1-4; V: TRBV20-1; D: .; length: 11; DNA: TGCAGTGCTTCCCGGGATGAAAAACTGTTTTTT; CDR3: CSASRDEKLFF
size: .; J: TRBJ2-5; V: TRBV19; D: .; length: 15; DNA: TGTGCCAGTAGTATAACGTCAGGGGCCCAAGAGACCCAGTACTTC; CDR3: CASSITSGAQETQYF
size: many; J: TRBJ2-2; V: TRBV29-1; D: .; length: 14; DNA: TGCAGCGTTGAGCGACAGTATAACACCGGGGAGCTGTTTTTT; CDR3: CSVERQYNTGELFF
size: .; J: TRBJ1-1; V: TRBV10-1; D: .; length: 12; DNA: TGCGCCAGCAGTCAGGGGAACACTGAAGCTTTCTTT; CDR3: CASSQGNTEAFF
size: few; J: TRBJ1-4; V: TRBV7-6; D: .; length: 15; DNA: TGTGCCAGCAGCCTAGGTTCGGGGTTCTTAGAAAAACTGTTTTTT; CDR3: CASSLGSGFLEKLFF
size: .; J: TRBJ1-5; V: TRBV4-2; D: TRBD1; length: 16; DNA: TGTGCCAGCAGCCTCCGGACAGGGGCGTCGAATCAGCCCCAGCATTTT; CDR3: CASSLRTGASNQPQHF
size: .; J: TRBJ2-5; V: TRBV3-1/TRBV3-2; D: TRBD1; length: 17; DNA: TGTGCCAGCAGTCGCTATCGGGACAGGGCAAATCAAGAGACCCAGTACTTC; CDR3: CASSRYRDRANQETQYF
size: .; J: TRBJ1-5; V: TRBV4-1; D: .; length: 14; DNA: TGCGCCAGCAGCCAACAACCGGACAATCAGCCCCAGCATTTT; CDR3: CASSQQPDNQPQHF
size: .; J: TRBJ1-2; V: TRBV5-1; D: .; length: 13; DNA: TGCGCCACCGGACCGGGCCAGGGCGTTGGCTACACCTTC; CDR3: CATGPGQGVGYTF
size: .; J: TRBJ2-5; V: TRBV4-1; D: TRBD2; length: 13; DNA: TGCGCCGAACCAGCGGGGGGGCAAGAGACCCAGTACTTC; CDR3: CAEPAGGQETQYF
size: .; J: TRBJ2-5; V: TRBV7-2; D: TRBD2; length: 15; DNA: TGTGCCAGCGGCCTAGCGGGAGGGCTCCAAGAGACCCAGTACTTC; CDR3: CASGLAGGLQETQYF
size: .; J: TRBJ1-1; V: TRBV6-5; D: .; length: 11; DNA: TGTGCCAGCAGTTCCCAGGTATCGGCTTTCTTT; CDR3: CASSSQVSAFF
size: .; J: TRBJ2-1; V: TRBV10-2; D: TRBD2; length: 16; DNA: TGCGCCAGCAGCGTGAGGACTAGCGGGAGGTTCAATGAGCAGTTCTTC; CDR3: CASSVRTSGRFNEQFF
size: .; J: TRBJ2-7; V: TRBV2; D: TRBD1; length: 17; DNA: TGTGCCAGCAGCCCCCCGGCAGGGGGCGCCAGGTCGTACGAGCAGTACTTC; CDR3: CASSPPAGGARSYEQYF
size: .; J: TRBJ1-1; V: TRBV18; D: .; length: 12; DNA: TGTGCCAGCTCACCGGGTTCTACTGAAGCTTTCTTT; CDR3: CASSPGSTEAFF
size: .; J: TRBJ1-2; V: TRBV30; D: .; length: 12; DNA: TGTGCCTGGAGTTTGGACAGTAATGGCTACACCTTC; CDR3: CAWSLDSNGYTF
size: .; J: TRBJ1-6; V: TRBV6-5; D: TRBD1; length: 12; DNA: TGTGCCAGTGGACAGGACCTTTCACCCCTCCACTTT; CDR3: CASGQDLSPLHF
size: .; J: TRBJ2-7; V: TRBV19; D: .; length: 13; DNA: TGTGCCAGTAGTATAGGTATTGCGGGTGAGCAGTACTTC; CDR3: CASSIGIAGEQYF
size: .; J: TRBJ1-4; V: TRBV7-2; D: .; length: 15; DNA: TGTGCCAGCAGCTTACTCCAAGGGGCGGGTGAAAAACTGTTTTTT; CDR3: CASSLLQGAGEKLFF